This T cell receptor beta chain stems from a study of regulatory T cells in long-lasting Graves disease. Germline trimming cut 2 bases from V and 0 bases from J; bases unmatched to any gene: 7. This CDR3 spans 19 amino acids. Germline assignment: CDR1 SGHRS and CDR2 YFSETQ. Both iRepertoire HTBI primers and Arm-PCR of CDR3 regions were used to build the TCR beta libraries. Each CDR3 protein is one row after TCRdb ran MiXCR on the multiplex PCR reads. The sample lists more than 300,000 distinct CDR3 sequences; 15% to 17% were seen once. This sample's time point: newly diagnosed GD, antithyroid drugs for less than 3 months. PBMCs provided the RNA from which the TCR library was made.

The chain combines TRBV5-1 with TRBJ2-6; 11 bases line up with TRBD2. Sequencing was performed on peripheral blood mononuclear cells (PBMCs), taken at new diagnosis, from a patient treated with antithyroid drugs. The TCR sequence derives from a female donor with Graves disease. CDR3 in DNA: TGCGCCAGCAGCTTCCAACCGGGACTAGCGGCCTCTGGGGCCAACGTCCTGACTTTC. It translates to CASSFQPGLAASGANVLTF.